A selection of T cell receptor beta chains follows, all from one sample in a study of neoadjuvant nivolumab and ipilimumab in lung cancer. Here immunoSEQ multiplex PCR was the method, and the copy in TCRdb shows in-frame clones only, minus some. The sample holds more than 25,000 clones, approximately 85% seen once. The specimen comprised tumor tissue, sampled after neoadjuvant nivolumab, alone or with ipilimumab, at or shortly before surgery. Receptors were obtained from an adult with non-small cell lung cancer. CDR3s include the opening cysteine and the closing phenylalanine or tryptophan. A D gene is named only where the DNA matches it firmly. Only part of the rows carry a size: once, few, many, or a class if the clone is expanded.

J gene: TRBJ1-3; clone size: .; V gene: TRBV18; D gene: .; CDR3 DNA: TGTGCCAGCTCACCAAGGGGGGGCTCCCGGATCTCTGGAAACACCATATATTTT; CDR3 protein: CASSPRGGSRISGNTIYF
J gene: TRBJ2-2; clone size: .; V gene: TRBV29-1; D gene: .; CDR3 DNA: TGCAGCGTCGCGTATTCGAGGACCTTGAACACCGGGGAGCTGTTTTTT; CDR3 protein: CSVAYSRTLNTGELFF
J gene: TRBJ1-5; clone size: .; V gene: TRBV6-1; D gene: .; CDR3 DNA: TGTGCCAGCGAAAGGGGCTGGAATCAGCCCCAGCATTTT; CDR3 protein: CASERGWNQPQHF
J gene: TRBJ2-1; clone size: few; V gene: TRBV4-1; D gene: .; CDR3 DNA: TGCGCCAGCAGCCCCGGGGGTGAGCAGTTCTTC; CDR3 protein: CASSPGGEQFF
J gene: TRBJ2-7; clone size: .; V gene: TRBV5-1; D gene: TRBD1; CDR3 DNA: TGCGCCAGCAGCTTAGCGGGACAGGGTCCCTACGAGCAGTACTTC; CDR3 protein: CASSLAGQGPYEQYF
J gene: TRBJ1-2; clone size: .; V gene: TRBV6-5; D gene: .; CDR3 DNA: TGTGCCAGCAGTCCACAGGGATACGATGGCTACACCTTC; CDR3 protein: CASSPQGYDGYTF
J gene: TRBJ2-7; clone size: .; V gene: TRBV6-5; D gene: .; CDR3 DNA: TGTGCCAGCAGTCATTACGGGCCTCAAGGCGAGCAGTACTTC; CDR3 protein: CASSHYGPQGEQYF
J gene: TRBJ2-1; clone size: .; V gene: TRBV19; D gene: TRBD2; CDR3 DNA: TGTGCCAGTAGTCCCCAGACGGGGGGCGGGGGGCATGAGCAGTTCTTC; CDR3 protein: CASSPQTGGGGHEQFF
J gene: TRBJ2-5; clone size: .; V gene: TRBV11-2; D gene: .; CDR3 DNA: TGTGCCAGCAGCGGGGCGCCACAAGAGACCCAGTACTTC; CDR3 protein: CASSGAPQETQYF
J gene: TRBJ2-4; clone size: .; V gene: TRBV6-1; D gene: .; CDR3 DNA: TGTGCCAGCAGTGGGACAGAGGGGGAAGACATTCAGTACTTC; CDR3 protein: CASSGTEGEDIQYF
J gene: TRBJ2-1; clone size: .; V gene: TRBV5-1; D gene: .; CDR3 DNA: TGCGCCAGCAGCTCCTATAGCTCCTACAATGAGCAGTTCTTC; CDR3 protein: CASSSYSSYNEQFF
J gene: TRBJ2-3; clone size: .; V gene: TRBV6-4; D gene: TRBD1; CDR3 DNA: TGTGCCAGCAGTGTATCCGGGACAGGCACAGATACGCAGTATTTT; CDR3 protein: CASSVSGTGTDTQYF
J gene: TRBJ1-1; clone size: .; V gene: TRBV27; D gene: .; CDR3 DNA: TGTGCCAGCAGTTTACAGGGGACGATTGAAGCTTTCTTT; CDR3 protein: CASSLQGTIEAFF
J gene: TRBJ2-5; clone size: .; V gene: TRBV2; D gene: TRBD1; CDR3 DNA: TGTGCCAGCAGAGTAAGACAGGGGGCGAGGGAGACCCAGTACTTC; CDR3 protein: CASRVRQGARETQYF
J gene: TRBJ2-7; clone size: .; V gene: TRBV6-6; D gene: .; CDR3 DNA: TGTGCCAGCAGTTACTCGCCGACCTCCTACGAGCAGTACTTC; CDR3 protein: CASSYSPTSYEQYF
J gene: TRBJ2-1; clone size: .; V gene: TRBV29-1; D gene: .; CDR3 DNA: TGCAGCGCGGCAGCTAACTACAATGAGCAGTTCTTC; CDR3 protein: CSAAANYNEQFF
J gene: TRBJ2-7; clone size: few; V gene: TRBV6-6; D gene: .; CDR3 DNA: TGTGCCGTCTGTCGACCGGGACTTTCCTACGAGCAGTACTTC; CDR3 protein: CAVCRPGLSYEQYF
J gene: TRBJ2-5; clone size: .; V gene: TRBV1; D gene: .; CDR3 DNA: TGCACCAGCAGCCAAGATGGCGGGACTAGCGGAGCCAAAACCATCCAAGAGACCCAGTACTTC; CDR3 protein: CTSSQDGGTSGAKTIQETQYF
J gene: TRBJ2-2; clone size: once; V gene: TRBV9; D gene: TRBD1; CDR3 DNA: TGTGCCAGCAGCCAGGACAGGGGCACATTCACCGGGGAGCTGTTTTTT; CDR3 protein: CASSQDRGTFTGELFF
J gene: TRBJ2-5; clone size: .; V gene: TRBV18; D gene: TRBD1; CDR3 DNA: TGTGCCAGCTCACAGGACAGGGAAGAGACCCAGTACTTC; CDR3 protein: CASSQDREETQYF
J gene: TRBJ1-2; clone size: once; V gene: TRBV11-3; D gene: .; CDR3 DNA: TGTGCCAGCAGCTTAGGAGCGGACTATGGCTACACCTTC; CDR3 protein: CASSLGADYGYTF
J gene: TRBJ1-1; clone size: .; V gene: TRBV18; D gene: .; CDR3 DNA: TGTGCCAGCTCACCCCGCCAGAACACTGAAGCTTTCTTT; CDR3 protein: CASSPRQNTEAFF
J gene: TRBJ2-7; clone size: once; V gene: TRBV7-8; D gene: .; CDR3 DNA: TGTGCCAGCAGCTTAGACAGGAACGAGTACGAGCAGTACTTC; CDR3 protein: CASSLDRNEYEQYF
J gene: TRBJ1-2; clone size: .; V gene: TRBV10-1; D gene: .; CDR3 DNA: TGCGCCAGCAGTGAGTCCGGAACAAACGGCTACACCTTC; CDR3 protein: CASSESGTNGYTF
J gene: TRBJ2-7; clone size: .; V gene: TRBV7-2; D gene: .; CDR3 DNA: TGTGCCAGCAGCTCCGAGCCGGGGTCGATCGGCTACGAGCAGTACTTC; CDR3 protein: CASSSEPGSIGYEQYF
J gene: TRBJ2-5; clone size: .; V gene: TRBV6-6; D gene: TRBD1; CDR3 DNA: TGTGCCAGCAGGGCCGGGACAGGGGGCGTGGAGACCCAGTACTTC; CDR3 protein: CASRAGTGGVETQYF
J gene: TRBJ2-7; clone size: .; V gene: TRBV4-2; D gene: TRBD2; CDR3 DNA: TGTGCCAGCAGCCCCCTCCTATTGGGAATTAGCGGGAGCTCCTACGAGCAGTACTTC; CDR3 protein: CASSPLLLGISGSSYEQYF
J gene: TRBJ1-5; clone size: .; V gene: TRBV4-2; D gene: .; CDR3 DNA: TGTGCCAGCAGCCAAGTAAGTGGGTCTAGCAATCAGCCCCAGCATTTT; CDR3 protein: CASSQVSGSSNQPQHF
J gene: TRBJ2-7; clone size: .; V gene: TRBV7-6; D gene: TRBD1; CDR3 DNA: TGTGCCAGCAGCTCTGGACAGGGACCCTACGAGCAGTACTTC; CDR3 protein: CASSSGQGPYEQYF
J gene: TRBJ2-2; clone size: .; V gene: TRBV5-1; D gene: .; CDR3 DNA: TGCGCCAGCAGCTTGCTAGAGACCGGGGAGCTGTTTTTT; CDR3 protein: CASSLLETGELFF
J gene: TRBJ2-5; clone size: once; V gene: TRBV7-7; D gene: TRBD1; CDR3 DNA: TGTGCCAGCAGCCCCATGACAGGGCTCCAAGAGACCCAGTACTTC; CDR3 protein: CASSPMTGLQETQYF
J gene: TRBJ2-1; clone size: .; V gene: TRBV29-1; D gene: .; CDR3 DNA: TGCAGCGTAGAATACAATGAGCAGTTCTTC; CDR3 protein: CSVEYNEQFF
J gene: TRBJ2-3; clone size: once; V gene: TRBV6-5; D gene: .; CDR3 DNA: TGTGCCAGCGGGAGGGATACGCAGTATTTT; CDR3 protein: CASGRDTQYF
J gene: TRBJ2-5; clone size: .; V gene: TRBV7-8; D gene: .; CDR3 DNA: TGTGCCAGCAGCCGGGCCGGGAGCCAAGAGACCCAGTACTTC; CDR3 protein: CASSRAGSQETQYF
J gene: TRBJ1-2; clone size: .; V gene: TRBV25-1; D gene: TRBD1; CDR3 DNA: TGTGCCAGCAGTGCCTGGGACAGGGGTTATGATGGCTACACCTTC; CDR3 protein: CASSAWDRGYDGYTF
J gene: TRBJ2-7; clone size: .; V gene: TRBV5-5; D gene: .; CDR3 DNA: TGTGCCAGCAGCTTGAGTCAGGCCAGCCACGAGCAGTACTTC; CDR3 protein: CASSLSQASHEQYF
J gene: TRBJ2-6; clone size: .; V gene: TRBV7-8; D gene: .; CDR3 DNA: TGTGCCAGCAGCAACAGGGTAGTGGACTCTGGGGCCAACGTCCTGACTTTC; CDR3 protein: CASSNRVVDSGANVLTF
J gene: TRBJ2-5; clone size: .; V gene: TRBV7-9; D gene: .; CDR3 DNA: TGTGCCAGCAGCTCCCAAGAGACCCAGTACTTC; CDR3 protein: CASSSQETQYF
J gene: TRBJ1-1; clone size: .; V gene: TRBV18; D gene: .; CDR3 DNA: TGTGCCAGCTCAACCGGGACATTGAACACTGAAGCTTTCTTT; CDR3 protein: CASSTGTLNTEAFF
J gene: TRBJ1-1; clone size: few; V gene: TRBV11-3; D gene: .; CDR3 DNA: TGTGCCAGCAGCTCAGCCGGGGGCCGGAACACTGAAGCTTTCTTT; CDR3 protein: CASSSAGGRNTEAFF
J gene: TRBJ1-5; clone size: .; V gene: TRBV18; D gene: .; CDR3 DNA: TGTGCCAGCTCACCTCGTCCGGGGGGCAATCAGCCCCAGCATTTT; CDR3 protein: CASSPRPGGNQPQHF
J gene: TRBJ1-5; clone size: .; V gene: TRBV10-2; D gene: .; CDR3 DNA: TGCGCCAGCAGTGAACGGCAGGGTAGTAATCAGCCCCAGCATTTT; CDR3 protein: CASSERQGSNQPQHF
J gene: TRBJ1-3; clone size: .; V gene: TRBV6-1; D gene: .; CDR3 DNA: TGTGCCAGCAGTGTGAGGGTTGGAGACACCATATATTTT; CDR3 protein: CASSVRVGDTIYF
J gene: TRBJ2-5; clone size: .; V gene: TRBV14; D gene: .; CDR3 DNA: TGTGCCAGCAGCCGATTTAGCGGCTCACAAGACCAGTACTTC; CDR3 protein: CASSRFSGSQDQYF
J gene: TRBJ2-7; clone size: .; V gene: TRBV7-6; D gene: .; CDR3 DNA: TGTGCCAGCAGCTTAGCCGGGGGATTTCGGTACGAGCAGTACTTC; CDR3 protein: CASSLAGGFRYEQYF
J gene: TRBJ1-1; clone size: .; V gene: TRBV29-1; D gene: .; CDR3 DNA: TGCAGCGTTGAATTAGGGGGCACTGAAGCTTTCTTT; CDR3 protein: CSVELGGTEAFF
J gene: TRBJ1-1; clone size: .; V gene: TRBV30; D gene: .; CDR3 DNA: TGTGCCTGGAGTTCCCAGGGAGAGGCTTTCTTT; CDR3 protein: CAWSSQGEAFF
J gene: TRBJ2-1; clone size: .; V gene: TRBV5-4; D gene: .; CDR3 DNA: TGTGCCAGCAGCTTGGGGACCCCGAATGAGCAGTTCTTC; CDR3 protein: CASSLGTPNEQFF
J gene: TRBJ2-7; clone size: .; V gene: TRBV11-2; D gene: .; CDR3 DNA: TGTGCCAGCAGCTTAGCCTCGGGGCCGAGCTCCTACGAGCAGTACTTC; CDR3 protein: CASSLASGPSSYEQYF
J gene: TRBJ2-7; clone size: .; V gene: TRBV7-9; D gene: .; CDR3 DNA: TGTGCCAGCAGCTCCAATTACGAGCAGTACTTC; CDR3 protein: CASSSNYEQYF
J gene: TRBJ2-3; clone size: .; V gene: TRBV5-8; D gene: .; CDR3 DNA: TGTGCCAGCAGCTTGGGTACAGCAAGCACAGATACGCAGTATTTT; CDR3 protein: CASSLGTASTDTQYF
J gene: TRBJ1-2; clone size: few; V gene: TRBV19; D gene: TRBD1; CDR3 DNA: TGTGCCAGTAGTATAGATCACGGGACAGGGGGAACCTATGGCTACACCTTC; CDR3 protein: CASSIDHGTGGTYGYTF
J gene: TRBJ1-2; clone size: .; V gene: TRBV5-1; D gene: TRBD1; CDR3 DNA: TGCGCCAGCAGCGCCGGGACAGCACTCCCATATGGCTACACCTTC; CDR3 protein: CASSAGTALPYGYTF
J gene: TRBJ2-2; clone size: .; V gene: TRBV6-6; D gene: .; CDR3 DNA: TGTGCCAGCGGGGAGACGGCCGGGGAGCTGTTTTTT; CDR3 protein: CASGETAGELFF
J gene: TRBJ2-3; clone size: .; V gene: TRBV10-3; D gene: .; CDR3 DNA: TGTGCCATCAGGTCGGGATCCCATTCCACAGATACGCAGTATTTT; CDR3 protein: CAIRSGSHSTDTQYF
J gene: TRBJ2-7; clone size: .; V gene: TRBV11-2; D gene: TRBD2; CDR3 DNA: TGTGCCAGCAGCTTAGGGCTAGCGGGAGGTTACGAGCAGTACTTC; CDR3 protein: CASSLGLAGGYEQYF
J gene: TRBJ2-7; clone size: .; V gene: TRBV7-2; D gene: .; CDR3 DNA: TGTGCCAGCAGCTTAGTAGGACAGAATGGTAGAAACTTC; CDR3 protein: CASSLVGQNGRNF
J gene: TRBJ1-1; clone size: .; V gene: TRBV20-1; D gene: .; CDR3 DNA: TGCAGTGCTAGGTCCTCGGCAGGAGCTTTCTTT; CDR3 protein: CSARSSAGAFF
J gene: TRBJ2-1; clone size: .; V gene: TRBV7-9; D gene: .; CDR3 DNA: TGTGCCAGCAGCTTAGAGGGGGGGCCAGACAATGAGCAGTTCTTC; CDR3 protein: CASSLEGGPDNEQFF
J gene: TRBJ2-1; clone size: .; V gene: TRBV19; D gene: TRBD2; CDR3 DNA: TGTGCCAGTAGGCTAGCGGGGCCATACAATGAGCAGTTCTTC; CDR3 protein: CASRLAGPYNEQFF